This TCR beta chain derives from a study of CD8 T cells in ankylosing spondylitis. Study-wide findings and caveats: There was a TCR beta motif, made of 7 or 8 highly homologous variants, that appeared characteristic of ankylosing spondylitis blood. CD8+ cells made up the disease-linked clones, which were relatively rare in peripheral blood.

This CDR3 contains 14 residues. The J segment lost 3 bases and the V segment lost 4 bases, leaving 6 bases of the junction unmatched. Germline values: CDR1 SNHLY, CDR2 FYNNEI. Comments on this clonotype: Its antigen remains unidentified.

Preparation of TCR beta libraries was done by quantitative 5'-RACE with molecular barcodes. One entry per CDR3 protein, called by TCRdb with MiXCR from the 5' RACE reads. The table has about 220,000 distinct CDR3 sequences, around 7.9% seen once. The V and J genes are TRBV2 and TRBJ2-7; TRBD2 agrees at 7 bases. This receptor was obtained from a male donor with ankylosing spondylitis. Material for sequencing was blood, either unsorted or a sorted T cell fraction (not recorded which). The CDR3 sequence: CASSGLASNYEQYF. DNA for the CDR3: TGTGCCAGCAGTGGACTAGCTTCAAACTACGAGCAGTACTTC.